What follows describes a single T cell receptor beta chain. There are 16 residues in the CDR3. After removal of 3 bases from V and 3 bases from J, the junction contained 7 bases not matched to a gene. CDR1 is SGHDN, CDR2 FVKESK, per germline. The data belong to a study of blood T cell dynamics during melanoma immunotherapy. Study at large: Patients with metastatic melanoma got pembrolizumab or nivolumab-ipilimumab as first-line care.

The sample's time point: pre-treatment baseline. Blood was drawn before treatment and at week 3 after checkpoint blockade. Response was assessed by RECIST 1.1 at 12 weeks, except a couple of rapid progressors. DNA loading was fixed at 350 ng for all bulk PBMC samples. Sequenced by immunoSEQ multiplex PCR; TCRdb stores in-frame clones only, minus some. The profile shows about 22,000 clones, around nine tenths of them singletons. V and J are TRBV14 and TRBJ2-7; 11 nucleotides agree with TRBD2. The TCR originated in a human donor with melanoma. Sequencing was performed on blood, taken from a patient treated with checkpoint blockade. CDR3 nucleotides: TGTGCCAGCAGCCATTTACCTAGCGGGAGGATCTACGAGCAGTACTTC. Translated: CASSHLPSGRIYEQYF.